This T cell receptor (beta chain) was sequenced in a study of cytomegalovirus exposure and HLA in healthy donors. V lost 3 bases and J 7 bases, leaving 14 bases between the germline ends. The CDR3 covers 14 residues. CDR1 and CDR2 (germline): SGHKS, YYEKEE (reference sequence). The PCR used 60 Vbeta and 13 Jbeta primers. Here immunoSEQ multiplex PCR was the method, and the copy in TCRdb shows in-frame clones only, minus some. The sample records about 190,000 clones, 70% to 75% being singletons. The sequencing input was PBMCs. This receptor was obtained from a man aged 30 to 39 in good health and CMV-seropositive. The rearrangement uses TRBV5-5 and TRBJ2-1, with D perhaps matching TRBD2 (6 bases). CDR3 DNA sequence: TGTGCCAGCAGCTGGGAGGTTAGTTTGAATGAGCAGTTCTTC. It specifies CASSWEVSLNEQFF. The full variable domain, with the rest looked up from reference TRBV5-5 and TRBJ2-1, is DAGVTQSPTHLIKTRGQQVTLRCSPISGHKSVSWYQQVLGQGPQFIFQYYEKEERGRGNFPDRFSARQFPNYSSELNVNALLLGDSALYLCASSWEVSLNEQFFGPGTRLTVL.